A single sample gave rise to the 24 T cell receptor beta chains below, sequenced in a study of blood T cells in healthy people across ages. The authors ran a second PCR of about 7 to 11 cycles using a sample-barcoded 5' primer and a J-beta primer mix. TCRdb recomputed calls from the 5' RACE reads with MiXCR, one row per CDR3 protein. The table lists roughly 800,000 distinct CDR3 sequences, about 62% of them singletons. Sequenced: blood. The origin of the receptors is a man aged 25-40 years in good health.

Only a few counts were recorded for this clonotype. CDR3 protein: CASSSPGLAPDEQFF. Written as DNA, the CDR3 is TGTGCCAGCAGCTCGCCGGGACTCGCTCCGGATGAGCAGTTCTTC. The chain is built from TRBV11-2 and TRBJ2-1; a weak D match, TRBD2 (6 bases). V was shortened by 4 bases and J by 8 bases, with 18 bases between the two germline ends. The germline gives CDR1 SGHAT, CDR2 FQNNGV. The CDR3 loop spans 15 amino acids.

The chain carries TRBV29-1 and TRBJ2-1; the D is unclear. Trimming shortened V by 4 bases and J by 6 bases, and 7 bases separated the two germline ends. Germline CDR1 SQVTM, CDR2 ANQGSEA. CDR3 length: 11 amino acids. In DNA form, the CDR3 reads TGCAGCGTTGGCCGGACCAATGAGCAGTTCTTC. Protein sequence: CSVGRTNEQFF.

In this sample, this clonotype turned up a few times. The chain combines TRBV7-2 with TRBJ2-5; D tentatively fits TRBD1 or TRBD2 (5 bases each). Germline-derived CDR1 and CDR2 are SGHTA and FQGNSA. V lost 1 base and J lost 4, with 13 bases in between. The CDR3 sequence is 15 residues long. The CDR3 loop reads CASSLGPTRGETQYF. The CDR3 DNA reads TGTGCCAGCAGCTTAGGCCCCACGAGGGGAGAGACCCAGTACTTC.

This chain connects TRBV4-3 to TRBJ1-6; maybe TRBD1 (6 bases). CDR1 is LGHNA and CDR2 is YSLEER in the germline V gene. The V end was cut by 1 base, the J end by 9 bases, with 13 bases between. There are 15 residues in the CDR3. CDR3 DNA sequence: TGCGCCAGCAGCCAAGTTGTGGGGGCGGGTTCACCCCTCCACTTT. This encodes CASSQVVGAGSPLHF.

This clonotype was counted a few times. The chain carries TRBV20-1 and TRBJ2-7; a possible D gene is TRBD2 (6 bases). Gene TRBJ2-5 matches the end of the DNA better, so the J call may be wrong. Germline CDR1 and CDR2: DFQATT and SNEGSKA (reference sequence). CDR3 length: 13 residues. For the CDR3, the DNA is TGCAGTGCGCCGGGACTCGCTCTCCAGACCCAGTACTTC. Amino acids: CSAPGLALQTQYF.

The genes are TRBV12-3 or TRBV12-4 and TRBJ2-4; 9 bases fit TRBD2. The J call may be faulty, since TRBJ2-5 better matches the DNA end. CDR3 length: 15 amino acids. The CDR3 region is CASSVSSGGSETQYF. For the CDR3, the DNA is TGTGCCAGCAGTGTATCGAGCGGGGGGTCTGAGACCCAGTACTTC.

The chain couples TRBV13 to TRBJ2-7, with D unresolved. This CDR3 is 14 amino acids long. The germline gives CDR1 PRHDT, CDR2 FYEKMQ (reference sequence). The V end lost 3 bases, the J end lost 0 bases, and 9 bases lay between the germline ends. CDR3 residues: CASSLVSPSYEQYF. For the CDR3, the DNA is TGTGCCAGCAGCTTGGTATCTCCCTCCTACGAGCAGTACTTC.

The gene calls are TRBV6-5 and TRBJ2-3; weak D call: TRBD2 (5 bases). Germline-derived CDR1 and CDR2 are MNHEY and SVGAGI. Trimming shortened V by 4 bases and J by 5 bases, and 10 bases separated the two germline ends. CDR3 length: 13 amino acids. CDR3 nucleotide sequence: TGTGCCAGCAGTTGGCCGGGAAGAGATACGCAGTATTTT. Translating it yields CASSWPGRDTQYF.

The chain uses TRBV3-1 and TRBJ2-2; no firm D call. V was pared by 0 bases and J by 6 bases, with 8 bases between. Germline values: CDR1 LGHDT, CDR2 YNNKEL (reference sequence). The CDR3 has 14 residues. The CDR3 spells CASSQDLGAGELFF. The CDR3 DNA is TGTGCCAGCAGCCAAGATCTAGGCGCCGGGGAGCTGTTTTTT.

V is TRBV28 and J is TRBJ2-5, with TRBD1 matching 8 bases. CDR1 MDHEN and CDR2 SYDVKM come from the germline V gene. The CDR3 is made up of 14 amino acids. The trim removed 6 bases at V and 4 bases at J, leaving 7 bases unmatched. The CDR3 DNA sequence: TGTGCCAGCAGGACTACCAGGGGGCTAGAGACCCAGTACTTC. The encoded protein is CASRTTRGLETQYF.

This clonotype is a singleton in its sample. The chain is built from TRBV10-3 and TRBJ1-1; TRBD1 agrees at 8 bases. The V gene's germline CDR1 is ENHRY and CDR2 SYGVKD. J gave up 4 bases and V 6 bases, and 4 bases lay outside the gene matches. This CDR3 spans 13 amino acids. The CDR3 coding sequence is TGTGCCATCAGGGACAGGGTAAGCACTGAAGCTTTCTTT. Amino acids: CAIRDRVSTEAFF.

This clonotype was picked up one time. The rearrangement joins TRBV5-1 to TRBJ2-7; D is tentatively TRBD1 or TRBD2 (5 bases each). The CDR3 runs 15 residues. V lost 0 bases to trimming and J lost 7 bases, with 17 bases between them. The germline CDR1 and CDR2 sequences are SGHRS and YFSETQ. CDR3 sequence reads: CASSLGDRKVNEQYF. Written as DNA, the CDR3 is TGCGCCAGCAGCTTGGGGGACCGGAAGGTCAATGAGCAGTACTTC.

The chain has TRBV5-6 and TRBJ1-1, with a tentative D call TRBD1 (5 bases). The CDR3 length is 14 residues. CDR1 is SGHDT, CDR2 YYEEEE, per germline. V lost 0 bases to trimming and J lost 11 bases, with 17 bases between them. CDR3 protein: CASSLAGGRVGAFF. The CDR3 DNA follows: TGTGCCAGCAGCTTGGCCGGGGGGAGAGTCGGTGCTTTCTTT.

The V gene is TRBV7-8, the J gene TRBJ2-1; 13 nucleotides align to TRBD2. CDR1 is SGHVS, CDR2 FQNEAQ, per germline. The V segment lost 4 bases and the J segment 0 bases; nucleotides outside the gene matches: 9. The CDR3 has 19 residues. Written as DNA, the CDR3 is TGTGCCAGCAGCTCGGGACTAGCGGGGTTCCATAGCTCCTACAATGAGCAGTTCTTC. Protein: CASSSGLAGFHSSYNEQFF.

This clonotype showed up many times. This chain links TRBV10-2 with TRBJ1-6; D call uncertain. Germline lookup yields CDR1 WSHSY and CDR2 SAAADI. There are 13 residues in the CDR3. Trimming pared 3 bases from V and 6 bases from J, leaving 6 bases between. The CDR3 loop is CASSEAANSPLHF. CDR3 sequence (DNA): TGCGCCAGCAGTGAAGCGGCTAATTCACCCCTCCACTTT.

The chain uses TRBV10-3 and TRBJ2-1, with no clear D. This CDR3 has 14 residues. Germline CDR1 reads ENHRY; CDR2 reads SYGVKD. V was shortened by 0 bases and J by 4 bases, with 7 bases between the two germline ends. The DNA of the CDR3 is TGTGCCATCAGTGAGTCCTGGGGTTACAATGAGCAGTTCTTC. Its protein product is CAISESWGYNEQFF.

The V and J genes are TRBV7-9 and TRBJ1-4; 8 bases are a match to TRBD1. The germline V gene has CDR1 SEHNR and CDR2 FQNEAQ (reference sequence). This CDR3 contains 14 residues. Trimming removed 0 bases from V and 8 bases from J; junction bases left unmatched: 2. CDR3 DNA: TGTGCCAGCAGCTTAGCGGCAGGGGGCGAAAAACTGTTTTTT. Translating it yields CASSLAAGGEKLFF.

Here the CDR3 DNA reads TGTGCCAGCTCCCCTGTAGACGTGGTAGATACGCAGTATTTT. Amino acids: CASSPVDVVDTQYF. V usage is TRBV18 and J usage is TRBJ2-3; D remains unclear. Trimming stripped 6 bases from V and 5 bases from J, with 15 bases between. The CDR3 runs to 14 residues. Germline CDR1 reads KGHSH; CDR2 reads LQKENI.

This clonotype was seen a few times. The rearrangement joins TRBV7-3 to TRBJ2-5; TRBD2 might be the D (7 bases). The CDR3 spans 16 residues. Trimming took 1 base from V and 1 from J, leaving 13 bases between them. The germline V gene encodes CDR1 SGHTA and CDR2 FQGTGA. For the CDR3, the DNA is TGTGCCAGCAGCTTAATAGGGGGGGCGGCCCAAGAGACCCAGTACTTC. It translates to CASSLIGGAAQETQYF.

In regard to this clonotype: This sequence may be a read error, since a much larger clone differs from it by one base. V is TRBV18 and J is TRBJ1-4; D remains ambiguous. This CDR3 comprises 13 residues. Looked up from germline, CDR1 is KGHSH and CDR2 is LQKENI. The V gene lost 8 bases and the J gene lost 8 bases, with 15 bases spanning the gap. This CDR3 is CASAEDVQEKLFF. CDR3 nucleotides: TGTGCCAGCGCCGAGGATGTTCAAGAAAAACTGTTTTTT.

This clonotype was detected once. The chain recombines TRBV29-1 with TRBJ2-1; 16 nucleotides align to TRBD2. Germline V CDR1 and CDR2: SQVTM, ANQGSEA. The CDR3 extends over 18 amino acids. With V trimmed by 7 bases and J by 0 bases, 9 bases remained unmatched. The CDR3 bases are TGCAGCGGTGTCGGGACTAGCGGGAGGGCCCTCTCCTACAATGAGCAGTTCTTC. This codes for CSGVGTSGRALSYNEQFF.

The chain links TRBV15 to TRBJ1-2, with D possibly matching TRBD1 (5 bases). Per the germline V gene, CDR1 is LNHNV and CDR2 is YYDKDF (reference sequence). V was cut by 2 bases and J by 3 bases, with 13 bases left in between. The CDR3 has 15 residues. In DNA, the CDR3 is TGTGCCACCAGCAGACCCCCGGCGGGGGACTATGGCTACACCTTC. It yields the protein CATSRPPAGDYGYTF.

This clonotype was counted only a few times. This chain links TRBV6-5 with TRBJ2-7; no firm D call. Germline-derived CDR1 and CDR2 are MNHEY and SVGAGI. With 0 bases removed from V and 6 bases from J, the gap between germline ends came to 15 bases. The CDR3 spans 15 residues. CDR3 DNA sequence: TGTGCCAGCAGTTACTCGTTGGTAGTTTGGGCCGAGCAGTACTTC. This gives the protein CASSYSLVVWAEQYF.

The chain recombines TRBV5-1 with TRBJ1-1; 9 bases align to TRBD1. The CDR3 contains 14 residues. Per the germline V gene, CDR1 is SGHRS and CDR2 is YFSETQ. Trimming removed 4 bases from V and 4 bases from J; junction bases left unmatched: 5. CDR3 amino acids: CASSGQGWGTEAFF. The CDR3 nucleotides read TGCGCCAGCAGCGGACAGGGGTGGGGCACTGAAGCTTTCTTT.